This record looks at one T cell receptor beta chain sequence and its context. No antigen is known for it. These data belong to a study of shared clonotypes between healthy human individuals. The material for each subset, its genomic DNA, was split evenly across several immunoSEQ plates. TCRdb's copy holds only in-frame clones and misses some; the assay was immunoSEQ multiplex PCR. This sample has around 700,000 clones; approximately 73% occur once, and the top ten carry around 2%. Overall study results and limits: Shared clonotypes across all four donors exceeded non-shared ones in generation probability. Investigators expected sequencing depth to affect clonotype sharing among donors. The study found approximately 5% of naive CD4 clonotypes shared across several donors.

Trimming removed 4 bases at V and 10 bases at J, with 13 bases between. CDR1 and CDR2 (germline): MNHNS, SASEGT. The CDR3 is made up of 12 amino acids. The chain uses TRBV6-1 and TRBJ1-1; the D is unclear. The clonotype was recovered from a woman aged 25 to 39 in good health. Sequenced input: memory CD4+ T cells sorted from blood. Sample subset: CD45RA-negative fraction. CDR3 protein: CASSGWEVIAFF. Here the CDR3 DNA reads TGTGCCAGCAGTGGTTGGGAGGTCATAGCTTTCTTT.